These T cell receptor beta chains were read from a single sample in a study of molecular identifiers for immune sequencing clone quantification. Via MiXCR, TCRdb re-called the PCR reads, giving one row per CDR3 protein. The sample contains 35,000 to 40,000 distinct CDR3 sequences, about 18% of which appear only once. Sequenced sample: naive CD8+ T cells from blood, with Jurkat cell RNA spiked in. The source is a human donor in good health. Some libraries in this study had Jurkat cell RNA spiked in. Both conserved end residues are part of each CDR3. D genes are given only for firm matches. The size entry is marked missing in some rows and otherwise reads once, few, many or a size class.

CDR3nt | CDR3aa | abundance | v_gene | d_gene | j_gene
TGTGCCAGCAGCCCCCGGGGGAGCAATCAGCCCCAGCATTTT | CASSPRGSNQPQHF | - | TRBV27 | - | TRBJ1-5
TGTGCCAGCAGGGGGTCGAACACAGATACGCAGTATTTT | CASRGSNTDTQYF | many | TRBV11-2 | - | TRBJ2-3
TGCGCCAGCAGCCAAAACGACCGGGACAGGTATAACACTGAAGCTTTCTTT | CASSQNDRDRYNTEAFF | many | TRBV5-1 | TRBD1 | TRBJ1-1
TGTGCCAGCAGTGACGAGAACTATGGCTACACCTTC | CASSDENYGYTF | many | TRBV6-5 | - | TRBJ1-2
TGTGCCAGCAGCTGGGGGCGACAGGGCTCCTACGAGCAGTACTTC | CASSWGRQGSYEQYF | few | TRBV7-9 | TRBD1 | TRBJ2-7
TGTGCCAGCAGCTTAGATAGCGGGGGGCCTTTAGAGACCCAGTACTTC | CASSLDSGGPLETQYF | many | TRBV7-6 | TRBD2 | TRBJ2-5
TGCAGTGCTAGAGAGTCCCGCCGAGGTACTGAAGCTTTCTTT | CSARESRRGTEAFF | many | TRBV20-1 | - | TRBJ1-1
TGCAGCGTGACCGGGACAGGGCTACAGGAGCAGTACTTC | CSVTGTGLQEQYF | many | TRBV29-1 | TRBD1 | TRBJ2-7
TGCAGTGCTGGAGACGGGGGGGGAGAGACCCAGTACTTC | CSAGDGGGETQYF | many | TRBV20-1 | TRBD2 | TRBJ2-5
TGTGCCTGGAGTGTACAGTCAGGGAACACTGAAGCTTTCTTT | CAWSVQSGNTEAFF | many | TRBV30 | - | TRBJ1-1
TGCGCCAGCAGCCAAGATAGGGTAGAGACCCAGTACTTC | CASSQDRVETQYF | many | TRBV4-3 | - | TRBJ2-5
TGTGCCAGCAGTTTATCTGGAGAAGTTGATCAGCCCCAGCATTTT | CASSLSGEVDQPQHF | many | TRBV27 | - | TRBJ1-5
TGCGCCAGCAGCCAAGATCGGGGGGGCGGTTCACCCCTCCACTTT | CASSQDRGGGSPLHF | - | TRBV4-1 | - | TRBJ1-6
TGTGCCAGCAGTTTTGGACTAGCGGGCGATTGGGCAGATACGCAGTATTTT | CASSFGLAGDWADTQYF | many | TRBV6-7 | TRBD2 | TRBJ2-3
TGTGCCAGCAGCTGGGGGACAGCCTACAATGAGCAGTTCTTC | CASSWGTAYNEQFF | few | TRBV7-3 | TRBD1 | TRBJ2-1
TGTGCCAGCAGCCCCGACGGTGGGGGAGGTGAGCAGTTCTTC | CASSPDGGGGEQFF | many | TRBV9 | - | TRBJ2-1
TGTGCCAGCAGCACAGGGTATGGAGATACGCAGTATTTT | CASSTGYGDTQYF | many | TRBV9 | - | TRBJ2-3
TGCAGTGCTAGTGGGCAGGGGATCGCTGAAGCTTTCTTT | CSASGQGIAEAFF | many | TRBV20-1 | - | TRBJ1-1
TGTGCCAGCAGTTTACTGGGGGATACGCAGTATTTT | CASSLLGDTQYF | many | TRBV27 | - | TRBJ2-3
TGTGCCAGCAGTTTAGTTGTAGATACGCAGTATTTT | CASSLVVDTQYF | few | TRBV12-3/TRBV12-4 | - | TRBJ2-3
TGTGCCAGCTCACCTTTCCCTGGTGTGGGGGAAGGGTACAATGAGCAGTTCTTC | CASSPFPGVGEGYNEQFF | - | TRBV18 | - | TRBJ2-1
TGCAGCGTTGTTCTAGCGGGCTACAATGAGCGGTTCTTC | CSVVLAGYNERFF | few | TRBV29-1 | TRBD2 | TRBJ2-1
TGTGCCAGCAGCCAAGATATGGGGGCTTCCTACAATGAGCAGTTCTTC | CASSQDMGASYNEQFF | many | TRBV4-2 | - | TRBJ2-1
TGCAGTGCTAGAGGTTCGGGGGCCTGGTGGAATGAGCAGTTCTTC | CSARGSGAWWNEQFF | many | TRBV20-1 | - | TRBJ2-1
TGTGCCAGCAGTTTTGTCAGGGGCGATGAAGCTTTCTTT | CASSFVRGDEAFF | many | TRBV27 | - | TRBJ1-1
TGTGCCAGCAGCTTAGGGTTAAATGGGCAGTTCTTC | CASSLGLNGQFF | once | TRBV7-9 | - | TRBJ2-1
TGTGCCAGCAACCTGAGGCGGCAGCCCCAGCATTTT | CASNLRRQPQHF | many | TRBV19 | - | TRBJ1-5
TGTGCCAGCAGCTTAGCCGGGCAGGGACACGAGCAGTACTTC | CASSLAGQGHEQYF | many | TRBV7-9 | - | TRBJ2-7
TGTGCCAGCAGCCAAGGCCCACGGGACAGAAGCTCCTACGAGCAGTACTTC | CASSQGPRDRSSYEQYF | few | TRBV3-2 | - | TRBJ2-7
TGTGCCATCAGTGAGTCCAGTTTCGAGCAGTACTTC | CAISESSFEQYF | many | TRBV10-3 | - | TRBJ2-7
TGTGCCAGCAGCGGACAGGGTTCTCAGCCCCAGCATTTT | CASSGQGSQPQHF | many | TRBV2 | TRBD1 | TRBJ1-5
TGCGCCAGCGGCCAGTACAACCGGCAAAACATTCAGTACTTC | CASGQYNRQNIQYF | - | TRBV4-1 | - | TRBJ2-4
TGTGCCAGCAGCCAAGAAGCCCCCGGGACTAGCGGGGGGCGATACAATGAGCAGTTCTTC | CASSQEAPGTSGGRYNEQFF | - | TRBV3-1 | TRBD2 | TRBJ2-1
TGTGCCAGCTCACCAGAAGGACCGTCGTCCACTGAAGCTTTCTTT | CASSPEGPSSTEAFF | many | TRBV18 | - | TRBJ1-1
TGTGCCAGCAGCTTAGATCAACAGGGGGAGTACACAGATACGCAGTATTTT | CASSLDQQGEYTDTQYF | few | TRBV11-2 | TRBD1 | TRBJ2-3
TGTGCCAGCAGCCCCGCCGGCTCTGGGGCCAACGTCCTGACTTTC | CASSPAGSGANVLTF | many | TRBV14 | - | TRBJ2-6
TGTGCCAGCAGCTTAGGTGCTCGGAATCAGCCCCAGCATTTT | CASSLGARNQPQHF | many | TRBV13 | - | TRBJ1-5
TGCAGCGTCCAGGGGTCCTCCTACAATGAGCAGTTCTTC | CSVQGSSYNEQFF | - | TRBV29-1 | - | TRBJ2-1
TGTGCCAGCAGCCGTCTAGTACCCCAAGAGACCCAGTACTTC | CASSRLVPQETQYF | medium-sized | TRBV27 | - | TRBJ2-5
TGCGCCAGCAGCCAAGACCGGTGGGGGGCGCAGTATTTT | CASSQDRWGAQYF | many | TRBV4-3 | - | TRBJ2-3
TGTGCCAGCAGCTTTAGGGGGGAGCTGTTTTTT | CASSFRGELFF | - | TRBV7-2 | - | TRBJ2-2
TGCGCCAGCGGCCAAGACTTAGCGGGGTTATACAATGAGCAGTTCTTC | CASGQDLAGLYNEQFF | few | TRBV4-3 | TRBD2 | TRBJ2-1
TGTGCCAGCAGTACTGATCGCTTGGGACTTCAGACCTACGAGCAGTACTTC | CASSTDRLGLQTYEQYF | medium-sized | TRBV28 | - | TRBJ2-7